The present TCR beta chain was sequenced within a study of shared clonotypes between healthy human individuals. Study outcomes and limitations: Sorted-subset sequencing, rarefaction showed, was incomplete despite large depth. The four-donor shared clonotypes exceeded non-shared clonotypes in generation probability, with non-shared ones scoring lower. Several donors held around 5% of naive CD4 clonotypes in common.

The V and J ends lost 4 bases and 4 bases respectively, with 11 bases between them. Germline CDR1 SNHLY, CDR2 FYNNEI. CDR3 length equals 14 residues. Adults of Caucasian background living in Nashville, Tennessee made up all donors. The data were produced by immunoSEQ multiplex PCR, yet TCRdb's version contains in-frame clones alone and is incomplete. The sample lists over a million clones, 75% to 85% occurring once. Worth noting for this clone: The antigen remains unidentified.

The sequence was collected from a young man in good health. Some clones in this sample may be carry-over from other donors' samples. Sequencing used memory CD4+ T cells from PBMCs. Regarding subset: CD45RA-negative fraction. The rearrangement joins TRBV2 to TRBJ1-5, with a possible D match to TRBD1 (5 bases). CDR3 bases: TGTGCCAGCAGTGGTCAGGGACCGAATCAGCCCCAGCATTTT. This translates into CASSGQGPNQPQHF.